This T cell receptor beta chain was identified during a study of blood T cell repertoires in COVID-19. Looking at the study overall: The origin of the acute and convalescent COVID-19 samples was the United States, Italy and Spain. The analysed material was cDNA or gDNA that came from T cells, B-cell-depleted T cells, or PBMCs.

V was pared by 10 bases and J by 4 bases, with 17 bases between. The CDR3 is 13 amino acids. The germline V gene has CDR1 MDHEN and CDR2 SYDVKM. Authors' analysis steps: Researchers report that nucleated cell counts were estimated from reference gene primer amplification. Assay: immunoSEQ multiplex PCR; the TCRdb copy retains only in-frame clones and omits some. Clonal size and the V and J genes are those of that table, whereas D and trimming came from the DNA. The table has more than 75,000 clones, almost 85% seen once; the top ten hold roughly 10%. The sequenced material came from peripheral blood. The chain employs TRBV28 and TRBJ2-7, with D tentatively TRBD1 (6 bases). The receptor's source is a man in his 60s with acute or convalescent COVID-19. The CDR3 reads CATTRTANYEQYF. CDR3 nucleotides: TGTGCCACAACTAGGACAGCTAATTACGAGCAGTACTTC.